This TCR beta chain originates from a study of T cell responses to AZD1222 COVID-19 vaccine. Study-level background: Analysis merged second doses at about 4 or about 12 weeks.

This table comes from immunoSEQ multiplex PCR, and its TCRdb copy is limited to in-frame clones, with some not included. The sample lists under 200,000 clones, roughly 94% seen once, with around 0.66% in the top ten. The CDR3 runs 15 residues. V lost 2 bases, J lost 5 bases, and 5 bases stayed unmatched. Germline V lookup: CDR1 LGHDT, CDR2 YNNKEL (reference sequence). The starting material was peripheral blood, obtained on day 0 of AZD1222 vaccination. The receptor was isolated from an adult in good health. This chain uses TRBV3-1 (or the pseudogene TRBV3-2) with TRBJ2-5, with 10 bases fitting TRBD2. The CDR3 loop is CASSQSGRATETQYF. CDR3 DNA sequence: TGTGCCAGCAGCCAAAGCGGGAGGGCCACGGAGACCCAGTACTTC.